The T cell receptor (beta chain) described here comes from a study of breast tumors, draining lymph nodes, adjacent tissues. Study-wide results and limits: Luminal-like breast cancer showed significantly greater tumor-nontumor repertoire similarity than basal-like breast cancer did. Findings are consistent with lymph node origin and intratumoral expansion of most tumor T cells. Tumor repertoires ranked between lymph nodes and nontumor tissue in diversity, with V and J gene preferences.

Unmatched junction bases numbered 8, after V lost 1 base and J lost 4 bases. The CDR3 spans 16 residues. Germline-derived CDR1 and CDR2 are SGHTA and FQGNSA. Axillary draining lymph nodes of breast cancer patients supplied the node samples. This clonotype came up many times. The antigen is unknown. MiXCR, run by TCRdb on the multiplex PCR reads, gives a single entry per CDR3 protein. The sample has tens of thousands of distinct CDR3 sequences; approximately 19% are singletons. This receptor was obtained from a female donor with breast cancer. Some clones in this sample may be carry-over from other donors' samples. This chain connects TRBV7-2 to TRBJ2-7, with TRBD2 identical over 9 bases. Sequenced: axillary lymph node tissue. The CDR3 DNA follows: TGTGCCAGCAGCTTAGGGGCGGGAGGGCCGATGTACGAGCAGTACTTC. Its protein product is CASSLGAGGPMYEQYF.